The 30 T cell receptor beta chains presented below share a single source sample, sequenced in a study of blood T cell repertoires in COVID-19. The protocol was immunoSEQ multiplex PCR, while the TCRdb copy is restricted to in-frame clones and leaves out a portion. The sample holds fewer than 200,000 clones, about four fifths seen once. Input material: peripheral blood. Receptor source: a woman aged 55-69 years with COVID-19, enrolled during active disease.

The rearrangement uses TRBV27 and TRBJ2-2; TRBD1 matches 9 bases. The J segment lost 8 bases and the V segment lost 6 bases, leaving 7 bases of the junction unmatched. The germline gives CDR1 MNHEY, CDR2 SMNVEV (reference sequence). CDR3 length equals 14 residues. The CDR3: CASRPGQGAGELFF. The CDR3 region has the DNA TGTGCCAGCAGGCCGGGACAGGGTGCAGGGGAGCTGTTTTTT.

The chain is built from TRBV15 and TRBJ2-5, with 10 nucleotides matching TRBD1. With 2 bases clipped from V and 4 bases from J, the junction kept 7 bases outside the gene matches. Germline assignment: CDR1 LNHNV and CDR2 YYDKDF (reference sequence). The CDR3 loop spans 16 amino acids. CDR3 nucleotides: TGTGCCACCAGCAGAACGAAAGGACAGGGGGGAGAGACCCAGTACTTC. Translating gives CATSRTKGQGGETQYF.

The V and J genes are TRBV5-1 and TRBJ2-5; 9 bases are shared with TRBD1. Germline lookup yields CDR1 SGHRS and CDR2 YFSETQ. J was trimmed by 3 bases and V by 0 bases; bases with no gene match: 3. The CDR3 is 15 amino acids. The CDR3 region is CASSLVGDREETQYF. The CDR3 bases are TGCGCCAGCAGCTTGGTTGGGGACAGGGAAGAGACCCAGTACTTC. Supplemented by reference TRBV5-1 and TRBJ2-5, the full variable domain reads KAGVTQTPRYLIKTRGQQVTLSCSPISGHRSVSWYQQTPGQGLQFLFEYFSETQRNKGNFPGRFSGRQFSNSRSEMNVSTLELGDSALYLCASSLVGDREETQYFGPGTRLLVL.

In this sample, this clone turned up a few times. The chain recombines TRBV19 with TRBJ1-6, with a possible D match to TRBD1 (5 bases). The CDR3 runs to 14 residues. Germline-derived CDR1 and CDR2 are LNHDA and SQIVND (reference sequence). V shed 4 bases and J shed 4 bases, with 8 bases lying between them. The CDR3 DNA sequence: TGTGCCAGTAGTAGGACAACTTATAATTCACCCCTCCACTTT. This codes for CASSRTTYNSPLHF.

The rearrangement uses TRBV29-1 and TRBJ1-5; D may be TRBD1 (5 bases). Germline lookup yields CDR1 SQVTM and CDR2 ANQGSEA. The CDR3 runs 12 residues. V was clipped by 4 bases and J by 1 base, with 5 bases between them. CDR3 region: CSVAGSNQPQHF. Written as DNA, the CDR3 is TGCAGCGTTGCAGGGAGCAATCAGCCCCAGCATTTT.

The genes are TRBV27 and TRBJ2-1; 7 bases line up with TRBD2. The CDR3 extends over 13 amino acids. CDR1 is MNHEY, CDR2 SMNVEV, per germline (reference sequence). V gave up 7 bases and J gave up 7 bases; unmatched junction bases: 7. CDR3 loop: CASISKGGNEQFF. CDR3 sequence (DNA): TGTGCCAGCATCTCGAAGGGAGGGAATGAGCAGTTCTTC.

The gene calls are TRBV5-1 and TRBJ2-5; 13 bases align to TRBD2. V lost 2 bases, J lost 6 bases, and 13 bases stayed unmatched. Germline CDR1 reads SGHRS; CDR2 reads YFSETQ. The CDR3 loop spans 18 amino acids. The CDR3 sequence: CASSFSPETSGGLQTQYF. Written as DNA, the CDR3 is TGCGCCAGCAGCTTCTCGCCCGAGACTAGCGGGGGGCTACAGACCCAGTACTTC. Using reference TRBV5-1 and TRBJ2-5 for the parts outside the CDR3, the full variable domain is KAGVTQTPRYLIKTRGQQVTLSCSPISGHRSVSWYQQTPGQGLQFLFEYFSETQRNKGNFPGRFSGRQFSNSRSEMNVSTLELGDSALYLCASSFSPETSGGLQTQYFGPGTRLLVL.

The V call is TRBV27, the J call TRBJ2-1; D is unresolved. The length of the CDR3 is 13 residues. With 1 base removed from V and 10 bases from J, the gap between germline ends came to 11 bases. Germline lookup yields CDR1 MNHEY and CDR2 SMNVEV (reference sequence). The CDR3 nucleotides are TGTGCCAGCAGTTTATTTCCGTGGCAGGAGCAGTTCTTC. This gives the protein CASSLFPWQEQFF.

This clone has just one count. The chain carries TRBV2 and TRBJ2-3; no clear D. The CDR3 length is 15 residues. With 2 bases removed from V and 1 base from J, the gap between germline ends came to 10 bases. CDR1 is SNHLY, CDR2 FYNNEI, per germline. CDR3 sequence reads: CASSERRGGTDTQYF. CDR3 in DNA: TGTGCCAGCAGTGAAAGGCGAGGAGGCACAGATACGCAGTATTTT.

V is TRBV27 and J is TRBJ1-2; D remains unclear. Trimming stripped 3 bases from V and 4 bases from J, with 18 bases between. The CDR3 length is 16 residues. Germline CDR1 and CDR2: MNHEY and SMNVEV (reference sequence). Here the CDR3 DNA reads TGTGCCAGCAGTTTGTGGGCACCGGGGAGCCCCTATGGCTACACCTTC. This translates into CASSLWAPGSPYGYTF.

The chain carries TRBV5-1 and TRBJ2-2; the match to TRBD2 covers 13 bases. From germline, CDR1 is SGHRS and CDR2 YFSETQ. Trimming took 1 base from V and 2 from J; bases not matched to a gene: 2. The CDR3 runs to 17 residues. The CDR3 here is CASSLTSGGANTGELFF. The CDR3, as DNA: TGCGCCAGCAGCTTGACTAGCGGGGGGGCAAACACCGGGGAGCTGTTTTTT.

The V call is TRBV5-5, the J call TRBJ1-5; D not resolved. CDR3 length: 14 amino acids. Germline V gives CDR1 SGHKS, CDR2 YYEKEE (reference sequence). V was shortened by 0 bases and J by 4 bases, with 8 bases between the two germline ends. The CDR3 sequence is CASSLVAVNQPQHF. DNA for the CDR3: TGTGCCAGCAGCTTGGTGGCAGTAAATCAGCCCCAGCATTTT.

This rearrangement joins TRBV5-1 to TRBJ1-1; TRBD1 might be the D (5 bases). This CDR3 has 13 residues. Trimming took 1 base from V and 5 from J, leaving 9 bases between them. Germline assignment: CDR1 SGHRS and CDR2 YFSETQ. As DNA, the CDR3 is TGCGCCAGCAGCTTGCTTCAGGGTACTGAAGCTTTCTTT. Translation: CASSLLQGTEAFF.

V and J are TRBV5-5 and TRBJ1-2, with 10 bases aligning to TRBD1. The CDR3 has 14 amino acids. In germline, CDR1 is SGHKS, CDR2 YYEKEE (reference sequence). J was trimmed by 3 bases and V by 4 bases; bases with no gene match: 3. CDR3 protein: CASSGTGVDYGYTF. Written as DNA, the CDR3 is TGTGCCAGCAGCGGGACAGGGGTGGACTATGGCTACACCTTC.

This clone was counted only a few times. The chain recombines TRBV28 with TRBJ2-3; TRBD2 matches at 10 bases. The CDR3 extends over 17 amino acids. The germline V gene has CDR1 MDHEN and CDR2 SYDVKM. Trimming cost V 4 bases and J 5 bases; bases outside gene matches: 12. The CDR3 protein is CASSSTSLAGYGDTQYF. The CDR3 region has the DNA TGTGCCAGCAGTTCGACCTCACTAGCGGGATACGGAGATACGCAGTATTTT.

The chain uses TRBV10-3 and TRBJ2-1; tentative D call: TRBD2 (5 bases). Germline CDR1 and CDR2: ENHRY and SYGVKD. This CDR3 comprises 12 residues. Trimming removed 8 bases at V and 9 bases at J, with 14 bases between. The CDR3 bases are TGTGCCATCTCTTCATCAGAGGGTGAGCAGTTCTTC. Amino acids: CAISSSEGEQFF.

The chain joins TRBV6-5 to TRBJ2-7, with a weak D call TRBD1 (5 bases). The CDR3 has 14 amino acids. Germline V gives CDR1 MNHEY, CDR2 SVGAGI. V was shortened by 5 bases and J by 6 bases, with 17 bases between the two germline ends. The DNA for the CDR3 is TGTGCCAGCAGTAGCGACTGGGATACAGGCGAGCAGTACTTC. This codes for CASSSDWDTGEQYF.

V and J are TRBV6-5 and TRBJ2-5; TRBD1 aligns across 7 bases. Looked up from germline, CDR1 is MNHEY and CDR2 is SVGAGI. The CDR3 is 15 residues long. The V gene end was trimmed by 6 bases and the J gene end by 5 bases; junction bases not matched to a gene: 12. The CDR3 reads CASRRQGVAWETQYF. The CDR3 DNA reads as TGTGCCAGCAGGCGGCAGGGGGTCGCTTGGGAGACCCAGTACTTC.

This clone has just one count. The J gene is TRBJ2-1, the V gene TRBV5-1; the match to TRBD2 covers 7 bases. V gave up 1 base and J gave up 0 bases; unmatched junction bases: 7. CDR1 and CDR2 from the germline V gene are SGHRS and YFSETQ. This CDR3 spans 17 amino acids. CDR3 residues: CASSLLGAGSSYNEQFF. The DNA of the CDR3 is TGCGCCAGCAGCTTGTTGGGAGCGGGGAGCTCCTACAATGAGCAGTTCTTC.

Regarding this clone: Germline and junction disagree at one end, which may indicate a read error. V gene TRBV9 combines with J gene TRBJ1-6; 7 nucleotides align to TRBD1. The CDR3 is made up of 13 amino acids. CDR1 and CDR2 (germline): SGDLS, YYNGEE. CDR3 in amino acids: CATSRGNNSPLHF. CDR3 DNA sequence: TGTGCCACCAGCAGGGGGAATAATTCACCCCTCCACTTT.

V usage is TRBV12-5 and J usage is TRBJ1-5; D is uncertain. Germline assignment: CDR1 LGHNT and CDR2 FRNRAP. Deletions cut 0 bases from V and 3 bases from J, with 15 bases between. The CDR3 has 17 amino acids. The CDR3 DNA follows: TGTGCTAGTGGTTTGGTATCCCCAGAGGCTCACAATCAGCCCCAGCATTTT. This encodes CASGLVSPEAHNQPQHF.

The gene calls are TRBV7-2 and TRBJ2-3, with 12 bases identical to TRBD2. The germline CDR1 and CDR2 sequences are SGHTA and FQGNSA. The ends lost 3 bases at V and 5 bases at J; junction bases unmatched: 3. The CDR3 has 15 amino acids. In DNA, the CDR3 is TGTGCCAGCAGCTTTACTAGCGGGAGGATAGATACGCAGTATTTT. It is translated as CASSFTSGRIDTQYF.

A single count supports this clone. The chain joins TRBV6-4 to TRBJ1-1; no definite D call. The V end lost 4 bases, the J end lost 6 bases, and 12 bases lay between the germline ends. The CDR3 has 13 residues. The germline V gene encodes CDR1 MRHNA and CDR2 SNTAGT. CDR3 DNA sequence: TGTGCCAGCAGTGTTATAGTGGGAGCTGAAGCTTTCTTT. Protein product: CASSVIVGAEAFF.

The chain couples TRBV7-9 to TRBJ2-7; the D gene is possibly TRBD2 (5 bases). The V and J ends lost 2 bases and 0 bases respectively, with 14 bases between them. This CDR3 has 16 amino acids. Germline CDR1 SEHNR, CDR2 FQNEAQ (reference sequence). The CDR3 DNA is TGTGCCAGCAGCTTAATCGGTGGGCTAGCCTCCTACGAGCAGTACTTC. It is translated as CASSLIGGLASYEQYF.

The rearrangement joins TRBV28 to TRBJ1-5; D is unclear. V gave up 9 bases and J gave up 3 bases, with 12 bases separating them. The germline gives CDR1 MDHEN, CDR2 SYDVKM. The CDR3 is made up of 13 amino acids. The CDR3 spells CASKGVTNQPQHF. The CDR3 coding sequence is TGTGCCAGTAAAGGAGTTACCAATCAGCCCCAGCATTTT. The variable domain in full, with the rest retrieved from reference TRBV28 and TRBJ1-5, is DVKVTQSSRYLVKRTGEKVFLECVQDMDHENMFWYRQDPGLGLRLIYFSYDVKMKEKGDIPEGYSVSREKKERFSLILESASTNQTSMYLCASKGVTNQPQHFGDGTRLSIL.

The chain couples TRBV12-1 to TRBJ2-5; the D call TRBD2 from the table was never checked on the DNA. TRBV12-1 counts as a pseudogene. This CDR3 is built from 17 residues. The CDR3 DNA is TGTGCCAGCAGCTTTCCCCGGGATCCCCCGGGGGAAGAGACCCAGTACTTC. Its translation is CASSFPRDPPGEETQYF.

The chain recombines TRBV5-4 with TRBJ2-1, with 13 bases matching TRBD2. The junction had 7 bases not matched to a gene; V was cut back by 2 bases and J by 5 bases. CDR3 length: 17 residues. CDR1 and CDR2 from the germline V gene are SGHNT and YYREEE (reference sequence). The CDR3 nucleotides are TGTGCCAGCAGCTTCCCACTAGCGGGGGGGCGGGACAATGAGCAGTTCTTC. This translates into CASSFPLAGGRDNEQFF.

The chain joins TRBV18 to TRBJ1-2, with a tentative D call TRBD1 (6 bases). V lost 2 bases to trimming and J lost 4 bases, with 17 bases between them. Looked up from germline, CDR1 is KGHSH and CDR2 is LQKENI. The CDR3 is made up of 16 amino acids. The CDR3 spells CASSPSGRQDSYGYTF. The DNA of the CDR3 is TGTGCCAGCTCACCATCTGGAAGACAGGACAGCTATGGCTACACCTTC.

The rearrangement links TRBV6-4 to TRBJ2-4, with TRBD1 matching 7 bases. The germline gives CDR1 MRHNA, CDR2 SNTAGT. CDR3 length: 17 residues. J gave up 3 bases and V 0 bases, and 8 bases lay outside the gene matches. The CDR3 nucleotides are TGTGCCAGCAGTGACTCGATAGCAGGGGGACACAAAAACATTCAGTACTTC. Protein: CASSDSIAGGHKNIQYF.

The chain combines TRBV9 with TRBJ2-2; 9 nucleotides line up with TRBD2. CDR3 length: 16 residues. CDR1 is SGDLS, CDR2 YYNGEE, per germline. Unmatched junction bases numbered 6, after V lost 1 base and J lost 5 bases. The CDR3 DNA reads TGTGCCAGCAGCGTAAGGGCGGGAGGGGAAACCGGGGAGCTGTTTTTT. Protein: CASSVRAGGETGELFF.